A selection of T cell receptor beta chains follows, all from one sample in a study of T cells in narcolepsy. This table comes from immunoSEQ multiplex PCR, and its TCRdb copy is limited to in-frame clones, with some not included. The sample records 27,000 or so clones, 87% being singletons. Sequencing used memory (CD45RA-) CD4+ T cells from blood. These receptors all come from a human donor in good health. Each CDR3 is given with its conserved first and last residue. Fields, in order: J gene, D gene, V gene, clone size, CDR3 DNA, CDR3 protein. D genes are given only for firm matches. Clone size is shown for a subset of rows, as once, few, many or a class of expanded clone.

>TRBJ2-7|.|TRBV27|.
TGTGCCAGCGCCACGGGGGAAACACCCTACGAGCAGTACTTC
CASATGETPYEQYF
>TRBJ2-7|.|TRBV6-5|once
TGTGCCAGCAGTTTTTACAGGGAGGGACCCTACGAGCAGTACTTC
CASSFYREGPYEQYF
>TRBJ2-5|.|TRBV7-2|.
TGTGCCAGCAGCTCTTTTTCCTACAAGGGAGAGACCCAGTACTTC
CASSSFSYKGETQYF
>TRBJ1-4|.|TRBV2|few
TGTGCCAGCAGTGAGTCCTCAACTAATGAAAAACTGTTTTTT
CASSESSTNEKLFF
>TRBJ2-5|.|TRBV7-9|.
TGTGCCAGCAGCTTAGTCCGCCAAGAGACCCAGTACTTC
CASSLVRQETQYF
>TRBJ1-5|TRBD1|TRBV6-1|.
TGTGCCAGCAGTGGCTGGACAGGGGGGCATGATAGCAATCAGCCCCAGCATTTT
CASSGWTGGHDSNQPQHF
>TRBJ1-5|.|TRBV28|.
TGTGCCAGCAGTTTAGGGTTTGGGGGCAATCAGCCCCAGCATTTT
CASSLGFGGNQPQHF
>TRBJ2-1|TRBD1|TRBV7-6|.
TGTGCCAGCAGCTTAATGCAGGGAATGAGGGGGCTTCGGGACAATGAGCAGTTCTTC
CASSLMQGMRGLRDNEQFF
>TRBJ1-5|.|TRBV2|.
TGTGCCAGCAGTGAACAGGTTCCTCAATCAGCCCCCCAGCATTTT
CASSEQVPQSAPQHF
>TRBJ1-1|.|TRBV18|.
TGTGCCAGCTCCCCGGTCGTAAACACTGAAGCTTTCTTT
CASSPVVNTEAFF
>TRBJ2-7|.|TRBV6-5|.
TGTGCCAGCACCTCCGGGAGCTCTTACGAGCAGTACTTC
CASTSGSSYEQYF
>TRBJ1-3|.|TRBV29-1|once
TGCAGCGTTGAATCCAACTCTGGAAACACCATATATTTT
CSVESNSGNTIYF
>TRBJ1-1|.|TRBV5-8|.
TGTGCCAGCAGCTTAAGGGTCTCAGGAGCTTTCTTT
CASSLRVSGAFF
>TRBJ2-1|.|TRBV9|.
TGTGCCAGCAGCTCTCAAGAGGTAGGGGAGCAGTTCTTC
CASSSQEVGEQFF
>TRBJ1-2|.|TRBV30|.
TGTGCCTGGAGTGTAAAAGGGCGGGTTGGCTACACCTTC
CAWSVKGRVGYTF
>TRBJ2-1|TRBD2|TRBV27|.
TGTGCCAGCAGTTTAGATAGCGGGATAAGGTACAATGAGCAGTTCTTC
CASSLDSGIRYNEQFF
>TRBJ1-5|.|TRBV2|.
TGTGCCAGCAGTCCAGGGTCCCGGCCCCAGCATTTT
CASSPGSRPQHF
>TRBJ2-7|.|TRBV25-1|.
TGTGCCAGCAGTGAATACGGGGACTTGGACGAGCAGTACTTC
CASSEYGDLDEQYF